This T cell receptor beta chain stems from a study of T cell responses to AZD1222 COVID-19 vaccine. CDR3 size: 15 residues. Trimming took 3 bases from V and 4 from J, leaving 12 bases between them. The germline gives CDR1 KGHSH, CDR2 LQKENI. Measured with immunoSEQ multiplex PCR; TCRdb has only the in-frame clones, and not every one. The sample lists 120,000 or so clones, 80% to 95% seen once, with less than 4.5% in the top ten. Comment on this clone: No antigen is known for it.

General observations from the study: Donors skewed white British and female; clonal diversity was possibly underestimated.

The genes are TRBV18 and TRBJ2-2; a possible D gene is TRBD2 (6 bases). The sequence derives from an adult in good health. The specimen comprised peripheral blood, sampled on day 0 of MenACWY control vaccination. CDR3 in amino acids: CASSPGLSTTGELFF. The CDR3 DNA reads TGTGCCAGCTCACCGGGACTCTCAACCACCGGGGAGCTGTTTTTT.